This TCR beta chain emerged from a study of shared clonotypes between healthy human individuals. Looking at the study overall: Aged 18 to 49, the donors were two women and a few men.

Trimming took 4 bases from V and 6 from J, leaving 21 bases between them. CDR3 length: 17 residues. The germline V gene encodes CDR1 KGHSH and CDR2 LQKENI. The donors, healthy adults who were HIV-negative, had experienced no recent acute infections or vaccinations. Libraries were prepared by immunoSEQ multiplex PCR; TCRdb keeps only in-frame clonotypes and omits some of them. The sample gives under 600,000 clones, just over 75% of which show up once; about 12% is in the top ten. Sequenced: PBMCs. This TCR was sampled from a woman aged 40 to 50 in good health. Some clones in this sample may be carry-over from other donors' samples. The gene calls are TRBV18 and TRBJ2-2, with D possibly called TRBD1 or TRBD2 (5 bases each). The CDR3 spells CASSLVAGTRNAGELFF. DNA for the CDR3: TGTGCCAGCTCACTGGTGGCCGGGACGAGGAATGCCGGGGAGCTGTTTTTT.